A selection of T cell receptor beta chains follows, all from one sample in a study of T cell repertoires in cytomegalovirus infection. MiXCR was run by TCRdb on the reads, yielding one entry per CDR3 protein. This repertoire shows about 300,000 distinct CDR3 sequences, 8% to 10% found once; its top ten account for around 2.4%. The sample consisted of PBMCs. Every receptor here comes from a human donor in good health (CMV status not recorded). Some clones in this sample may be carry-over from other donors' samples. The CDR3 runs from the conserved cysteine through the conserved F or W. The D gene is left open where the match is weak. The size entry is marked missing in some rows and otherwise reads once, few, many or a size class.

TRBJ2-1	TRBD2	few	TRBV29-1	CSGSSGGAYEQFF	TGCAGCGGGAGTAGCGGGGGGGCGTATGAGCAGTTCTTC
TRBJ1-1	NA	NA	TRBV20-1	CSARDYGRHMNTEAFF	TGCAGTGCTAGAGATTATGGGAGACACATGAACACTGAAGCTTTCTTT
TRBJ2-1	NA	NA	TRBV5-1	CASSLAGGQYNEQFF	TGCGCCAGCAGCTTGGCGGGGGGACAGTACAATGAGCAGTTCTTC
TRBJ2-7	TRBD1	many	TRBV12-3/TRBV12-4	CASSLGDRYYEQYF	TGTGCCAGCAGTTTAGGGGACAGATACTACGAGCAGTACTTC
TRBJ2-5	NA	many	TRBV28	CASSISTGFRETQYF	TGTGCCAGCAGTATCTCTACAGGGTTTCGAGAGACCCAGTACTTC
TRBJ1-1	TRBD1	many	TRBV10-1	CASSEPGQVAFF	TGCGCCAGCAGTGAGCCGGGACAGGTCGCTTTCTTT
TRBJ2-2	NA	many	TRBV5-6	CASTGGPGELFF	TGTGCCAGCACCGGAGGCCCCGGGGAGCTGTTTTTT
TRBJ1-1	NA	many	TRBV20-1	CSARLQGFEAFF	TGCAGTGCCAGACTCCAGGGTTTTGAAGCTTTCTTT
TRBJ2-7	NA	NA	TRBV29-1	CSVGGDTVSYEQYF	TGCAGCGTGGGGGGGGACACGGTGTCCTACGAGCAGTACTTC
TRBJ2-1	TRBD2	many	TRBV20-1	CSATGTSSYNEQFF	TGCAGTGCCACCGGGACTAGCAGCTACAATGAGCAGTTCTTC
TRBJ1-5	TRBD1	NA	TRBV20-1	CSARGRGEMPQHF	TGCAGTGCTAGGGGCAGGGGGGAGATGCCCCAGCATTTT
TRBJ2-1	TRBD2	once	TRBV9	CASSGLAGRDNEQFF	TGTGCCAGCAGCGGACTAGCGGGGAGGGACAATGAGCAGTTCTTC
TRBJ1-1	NA	many	TRBV6-5	CASSYWRRLNTEAFF	TGTGCCAGCAGTTATTGGAGACGCCTGAACACTGAAGCTTTCTTT
TRBJ1-5	NA	many	TRBV10-3	CAISDSSNQPQHF	TGTGCCATCAGTGACAGCTCCAATCAGCCCCAGCATTTT
TRBJ2-1	TRBD1	few	TRBV24-1	CATSDPRDRHYNEQFF	TGTGCCACCAGTGACCCCCGGGACAGGCATTACAATGAGCAGTTCTTC
TRBJ2-5	TRBD2	many	TRBV14	CASSETLGLVGETQYF	TGTGCCAGCAGCGAGACCTTGGGACTAGTGGGAGAGACCCAGTACTTC
TRBJ1-5	TRBD1	many	TRBV7-2	CASSLAGQGGQPQHF	TGTGCCAGCAGCTTAGCAGGACAGGGTGGTCAGCCCCAGCATTTT
TRBJ2-5	TRBD1	many	TRBV7-2	CASSSRTGSGETQYF	TGTGCCAGCAGCTCCAGGACAGGGTCGGGGGAGACCCAGTACTTC
TRBJ2-4	NA	many	TRBV3-1	CASSQAPWAAKNIQYF	TGTGCCAGCAGCCAAGCCCCGTGGGCAGCCAAAAACATTCAGTACTTC
TRBJ2-1	TRBD1	few	TRBV19	CASSMAGGAYNEQFF	TGTGCCAGTAGTATGGCAGGGGGCGCGTACAATGAGCAGTTCTTC
TRBJ2-7	TRBD1	many	TRBV20-1	CSARDLQGANYEQYF	TGCAGTGCTAGAGATCTCCAGGGGGCCAACTACGAGCAGTACTTC
TRBJ1-1	NA	few	TRBV27	CASSLYRTTQAFF	TGTGCCAGCAGTTTATATCGGACAACTCAAGCTTTCTTT
TRBJ2-1	TRBD2	many	TRBV23-1	CASTRGRDFTSRCYNEQFF	TGCGCCAGCACCCGGGGGAGGGATTTCACCTCTCGATGTTACAATGAGCAGTTCTTC
TRBJ2-5	NA	many	TRBV6-2/TRBV6-3	CASSYGAGEWISQETQYF	TGTGCCAGCAGTTACGGGGCAGGGGAGTGGATCTCGCAAGAGACCCAGTACTTC
TRBJ2-1	TRBD2	NA	TRBV5-5	CASSTTSGGPQQFF	TGTGCCAGCAGCACGACTAGCGGGGGGCCTCAGCAGTTCTTC
TRBJ2-6	TRBD2	once	TRBV4-2	CASSQGGTSGSSGANVLTF	TGTGCCAGCAGCCAAGGAGGGACTAGCGGCAGCTCTGGGGCCAACGTCCTGACTTTC
TRBJ1-1	TRBD1	many	TRBV7-2	CASSKQGDWTEAFF	TGTGCCAGCAGCAAACAGGGGGATTGGACTGAAGCTTTCTTT
TRBJ2-1	NA	many	TRBV3-1	CASSQDERANNEQFF	TGTGCCAGCAGCCAAGACGAGCGGGCCAACAATGAGCAGTTCTTC
TRBJ2-5	TRBD1	few	TRBV18	CASSHGTAPQETQYF	TGTGCCAGCTCACACGGGACAGCGCCACAAGAGACCCAGTACTTC
TRBJ1-3	NA	few	TRBV28	CASSFDPGNTIYF	TGTGCCAGCAGTTTCGATCCTGGAAACACCATATATTTT
TRBJ2-1	TRBD2	many	TRBV5-6	CASSLGGGGAYNEQFF	TGTGCCAGCAGCTTGGGGGGCGGGGGGGCGTACAATGAGCAGTTCTTC
TRBJ2-7	TRBD1	many	TRBV4-1	CASSQDSSQGADEQYF	TGCGCCAGCAGCCAAGATAGCAGCCAGGGGGCGGACGAGCAGTACTTC
TRBJ1-4	TRBD1	many	TRBV7-2	CASSLVGQGNEKLFF	TGTGCCAGCAGCTTAGTAGGACAGGGCAATGAAAAACTGTTTTTT
TRBJ2-1	NA	NA	TRBV14	CASSLSRTQQFF	TGTGCCAGCAGCCTCTCACGGACACAGCAGTTCTTC
TRBJ2-3	NA	many	TRBV4-1	CASSGSADTQYF	TGCGCCAGCAGCGGGAGTGCAGATACGCAGTATTTT
TRBJ2-6	NA	many	TRBV15	CATSRDQGGANVLTF	TGTGCCACCAGCAGAGATCAGGGGGGGGCCAACGTCCTGACTTTC
TRBJ2-7	NA	few	TRBV27	CASSWSGREQYF	TGTGCCAGCAGTTGGTCGGGGCGGGAGCAGTACTTC
TRBJ2-3	TRBD2	many	TRBV6-2/TRBV6-3	CASSYLIIAGHTDTQYF	TGTGCCAGCAGTTACCTCATAATAGCGGGACACACAGATACGCAGTATTTT
TRBJ1-1	NA	many	TRBV11-3	CASSWTANTEAFF	TGTGCCAGCAGCTGGACAGCGAACACTGAAGCTTTCTTT
TRBJ1-1	NA	few	TRBV28	CASPPSGKVRTEAFF	TGTGCCAGCCCCCCAAGCGGGAAAGTGCGTACTGAAGCTTTCTTT
TRBJ2-6	NA	many	TRBV7-3	CASSTTGFGANVLTF	TGTGCCAGCAGCACCACAGGGTTTGGGGCCAACGTCCTGACTTTC
TRBJ1-3	TRBD1	NA	TRBV18	CASSPPNRGGNTIYF	TGTGCCAGCTCACCACCGAACAGGGGAGGAAACACCATATATTTT
TRBJ2-2	TRBD2	many	TRBV5-6	CASRKAGENTGELFF	TGTGCCAGCAGGAAAGCGGGGGAGAACACCGGGGAGCTGTTTTTT
TRBJ2-1	NA	many	TRBV7-9	CASSSALGREYNEQFF	TGTGCCAGCAGCTCCGCCTTGGGCAGGGAATACAATGAGCAGTTCTTC
TRBJ2-5	NA	many	TRBV7-8	CASSSTGFETQYF	TGTGCCAGCAGCTCAACAGGGTTCGAGACCCAGTACTTC
TRBJ2-1	TRBD2	NA	TRBV4-3	CASSLWTSGTEQFF	TGCGCCAGCAGCCTCTGGACTAGCGGTACTGAGCAGTTCTTC
TRBJ2-3	TRBD1	many	TRBV5-6	CASSLVGQGSDTQYF	TGTGCCAGCAGCTTGGTTGGACAGGGTTCAGATACGCAGTATTTT
TRBJ2-1	NA	NA	TRBV5-1	CASSLISGAHNEQFF	TGCGCCAGCAGCTTGATTTCGGGGGCCCACAATGAGCAGTTCTTC
TRBJ1-5	TRBD1	many	TRBV6-5	CASSLQGASNQPQHF	TGTGCCAGCAGTCTACAGGGGGCTAGCAATCAGCCCCAGCATTTT
TRBJ2-2	NA	NA	TRBV2	CASSPQSFYTGELFF	TGTGCCAGCAGTCCACAGAGTTTCTACACCGGGGAGCTGTTTTTT
TRBJ1-4	NA	few	TRBV14	CASSLGTQKLFF	TGTGCCAGCAGCCTCGGGACACAAAAACTGTTTTTT
TRBJ2-1	TRBD1	many	TRBV12-3/TRBV12-4	CASRGRDRVSNEQFF	TGTGCCAGCAGAGGCCGGGACAGGGTCTCCAATGAGCAGTTCTTC
TRBJ2-1	NA	many	TRBV20-1	CSALRENEQFF	TGCAGTGCCCTTAGGGAGAATGAGCAGTTCTTC
TRBJ1-1	TRBD1	few	TRBV20-1	CSALEDRRNTEAFF	TGCAGTGCTCTGGAGGACAGGAGGAACACTGAAGCTTTCTTT
TRBJ1-6	TRBD1	many	TRBV20-1	CSASRGQGNSPLHF	TGCAGTGCTAGTAGGGGGCAGGGTAATTCACCCCTCCACTTT
TRBJ1-1	NA	many	TRBV12-3/TRBV12-4	CASSLVPGDPEAFF	TGTGCCAGCAGTTTAGTTCCCGGGGATCCTGAAGCTTTCTTT